This T cell receptor (beta chain) derives from a study of PD-1 blockade in classical Hodgkin lymphoma. Study-level information: Nivolumab was administered to patients intravenously at 3 mg/kg every 2 weeks. Overall study results and limits: The origin of the repertoire differences remains undefined, with disease activity or prior therapy as possible causes. Any patient who commenced nivolumab under 1 year after ASCT was excluded.

Relapse was seen in all patients after autologous stem cell transplantation, and brentuximab vedotin exposure was variable. For this clone: Its antigen is still unknown.

Method: immunoSEQ multiplex PCR; TCRdb's copy keeps in-frame clones and lacks some. The sample records nearly 60,000 clones, more than 85% being singletons. The material was peripheral blood mononuclear cells (PBMCs), obtained before the second cycle of nivolumab. The receptor's source is a human donor with classical Hodgkin lymphoma.

Here the CDR3 DNA reads TGTGCCAGCAGCTTAGCGGTAGGGGGAGCTTTCTTT. It is translated as CASSLAVGGAFF. The genes are TRBV7-9 and TRBJ1-1; D possibly corresponds to TRBD1 (6 bases). The length of the CDR3 is 12 residues. V dropped 0 bases and J dropped 10 bases, with 9 bases sitting between them. Germline V lookup: CDR1 SEHNR, CDR2 FQNEAQ (reference sequence). The whole variable domain, filled in from reference TRBV7-9 and TRBJ1-1, reads DTGVSQNPRHKITKRGQNVTFRCDPISEHNRLYWYRQTLGQGPEFLTYFQNEAQLEKSRLLSDRFSAERPKGSFSTLEIQRTEQGDSAMYLCASSLAVGGAFFGQGTRLTVV.